This entry lists 28 T cell receptor beta chains sequenced from one sample in a study of shared clonotypes between healthy human individuals. Sequencing was performed with immunoSEQ multiplex PCR; in TCRdb, only in-frame clones are kept and a portion is missing. The top ten clones hold 0.36% of a sample with approximately 1.5 million clones, about 98.5% of them seen once. Specimen: naive CD4+ T cells sorted from blood. Subset in this sample: CD45RA+ positively selected. Receptor source: a man younger than 45 in good health.

The chain couples TRBV30 to TRBJ2-1; D is tentatively TRBD1 or TRBD2 (5 bases each). The germline V gene encodes CDR1 GTSNPN and CDR2 SVGIG (reference sequence). The ends were cut back, 4 bases at V and 5 bases at J, with 21 bases in the middle. CDR3 size: 16 residues. CDR3 nucleotide sequence: TGTGCCTGGATTAAGTGGCCGAGGGGCTGGGACAATGAGCAGTTCTTC. Encoded protein: CAWIKWPRGWDNEQFF.

The rearrangement joins TRBV29-1 to TRBJ2-1; the D gene is possibly TRBD2 (6 bases). The CDR3 sequence is 20 residues long. V was clipped by 7 bases and J by 3 bases, with 34 bases between them. CDR1 SQVTM and CDR2 ANQGSEA come from the germline V gene. The CDR3 DNA is TGCAGCGGGGCCCGGGGGAAGGGACGAAGTCGGGAGCGATACTACAATGAGCAGTTCTTC. Translated: CSGARGKGRSRERYYNEQFF.

V and J are TRBV11-2 and TRBJ1-3; D not certain. The V gene's germline CDR1 is SGHAT and CDR2 FQNNGV. CDR3 size: 17 residues. Trimming cost V 1 base and J 0 bases, with 13 bases left between them. This CDR3 is CASSLGRRVRSGNTIYF. CDR3 coding DNA: TGTGCCAGCAGCTTAGGGAGGCGGGTACGCTCTGGAAACACCATATATTTT.

The rearrangement joins TRBV19 to TRBJ1-5; D is possibly TRBD1 (5 bases). Trimming removed 3 bases at V and 2 bases at J, with 14 bases between. The CDR3 consists of 16 residues. Per the germline V gene, CDR1 is LNHDA and CDR2 is SQIVND (reference sequence). CDR3 loop: CASSIPRGSGNQPQHF. The CDR3 region has the DNA TGTGCCAGTAGTATCCCTCGGGGGTCTGGCAATCAGCCCCAGCATTTT.

The chain carries TRBV7-8 and TRBJ2-1, with D perhaps TRBD2 (6 bases). The CDR3 runs to 16 residues. Germline V gives CDR1 SGHVS, CDR2 FQNEAQ. The V gene lost 2 bases and the J gene lost 9 bases, with 20 bases spanning the gap. The CDR3 sequence: CASSLLRGTQSSEQFF. DNA for the CDR3: TGTGCCAGCAGCTTATTACGCGGGACTCAATCAAGTGAGCAGTTCTTC. The whole variable domain, filled in from reference TRBV7-8 and TRBJ2-1, reads GAGVSQSPRYKVAKRGQDVALRCDPISGHVSLFWYQQALGQGPEFLTYFQNEAQLDKSGLPSDRFFAERPEGSVSTLKIQRTQQEDSAVYLCASSLLRGTQSSEQFFGPGTRLTVL.

V and J are TRBV5-5 and TRBJ2-7, with 7 bases that match TRBD1. Trimming cost V 2 bases and J 1 base; bases outside gene matches: 6. This CDR3 has 15 amino acids. CDR1 is SGHKS, CDR2 YYEKEE, per germline (reference sequence). The DNA for the CDR3 is TGTGCCAGCAGCTTACGACCGGGACAGTCCTACGAGCAGTACTTC. Translating it yields CASSLRPGQSYEQYF.

The V and J genes are TRBV5-6 and TRBJ2-3; TRBD2 matches at 7 bases. Per the germline V gene, CDR1 is SGHDT and CDR2 is YYEEEE. The CDR3 spans 18 residues. J gave up 0 bases and V 0 bases, and 10 bases lay outside the gene matches. CDR3 nucleotide sequence: TGTGCCAGCAGCTTGGGGGCGAAAGCGGGGTATAGCACAGATACGCAGTATTTT. Protein product: CASSLGAKAGYSTDTQYF.

The chain carries TRBV7-9 and TRBJ1-1; D unclear. V lost 3 bases and J lost 5, with 13 bases in between. This CDR3 region has 14 residues. Germline lookup yields CDR1 SEHNR and CDR2 FQNEAQ (reference sequence). CDR3 in amino acids: CASSFVSGRTEAFF. DNA for the CDR3: TGTGCCAGCAGCTTCGTATCGGGGAGAACTGAAGCTTTCTTT.

This chain joins TRBV11-2 and TRBJ2-7; TRBD2 matches 11 bases. The CDR3 is 18 amino acids. J lost 0 bases, V lost 5 bases, and 12 bases had no gene match. In germline, CDR1 is SGHAT, CDR2 FQNNGV. CDR3 region: CASSRTSSGRSNSYEQYF. CDR3 sequence (DNA): TGTGCCAGCAGCCGCACTTCTAGCGGGAGGAGTAACTCCTACGAGCAGTACTTC.

This clone occurred once. The chain joins TRBV6-1 to TRBJ1-5, with D perhaps TRBD1 (5 bases). This CDR3 has 14 amino acids. V was shortened by 4 bases and J by 6 bases, with 13 bases between the two germline ends. CDR1 and CDR2 (germline): MNHNS, SASEGT. CDR3 region: CASSAAGNLQPQHF. DNA for the CDR3: TGTGCCAGCAGTGCTGCAGGGAATCTTCAGCCCCAGCATTTT.

The chain couples TRBV5-1 to TRBJ2-2; D is ambiguous. This CDR3 contains 16 residues. Germline V gene data show CDR1 as SGHRS and CDR2 as YFSETQ. The V end was cut by 4 bases, the J end by 0 bases, with 13 bases between. This CDR3 reads CASSLAQQSNTGELFF. The CDR3 nucleotides are TGCGCCAGCAGCCTGGCCCAGCAGTCGAACACCGGGGAGCTGTTTTTT.

The rearrangement joins TRBV29-1 to TRBJ1-5, with D possibly matching TRBD1 (5 bases). Trimming took 4 bases from V and 12 from J, leaving 16 bases between them. CDR1 is SQVTM, CDR2 ANQGSEA, per germline. The CDR3 consists of 12 residues. The CDR3: CSVVGPGTIQHF. CDR3 nucleotides: TGCAGCGTTGTTGGCCCCGGGACGATCCAGCATTTT. Looking up the rest from reference TRBV29-1 and TRBJ1-5 gives the full variable domain: SAVISQKPSRDICQRGTSLTIQCQVDSQVTMMFWYRQQPGQSLTLIATANQGSEATYESGFVIDKFPISRPNLTFSTLTVSNMSPEDSSIYLCSVVGPGTIQHFGDGTRLSIL.

This chain joins TRBV7-9 and TRBJ2-7; no definite D call. V lost 1 base, J lost 0 bases, and 16 bases lay in between. Germline CDR1 SEHNR, CDR2 FQNEAQ (reference sequence). This CDR3 region has 17 residues. CDR3 sequence reads: CASSLGPGQASSYEQYF. The CDR3 DNA is TGTGCCAGCAGCTTAGGACCCGGGCAGGCCAGCTCCTACGAGCAGTACTTC.

The chain carries TRBV6-6 and TRBJ2-5; D gene ambiguous. V was clipped by 0 bases and J by 5 bases, with 10 bases between them. The CDR3 consists of 14 residues. From germline, CDR1 is MNHNY and CDR2 SVGAGI (reference sequence). The CDR3 DNA follows: TGTGCCAGCAGTTACTCGGGCAGGTTGGAGACCCAGTACTTC. Amino acid sequence: CASSYSGRLETQYF.

On this clone: A junction boundary mismatches the germline segment, possibly from a read error. V is TRBV6-6 and J is TRBJ1-2; no reliable D call. The CDR3 has 12 amino acids. Germline V gene data show CDR1 as MNHNY and CDR2 as SVGAGI (reference sequence). The CDR3 sequence: CASSQTPFDVDF. CDR3 DNA: TGTGCCAGCAGCCAGACCCCCTTCGATGTGGACTTC.

V usage is TRBV27 and J usage is TRBJ2-5; no firm D call. The germline V gene has CDR1 MNHEY and CDR2 SMNVEV (reference sequence). V was pared by 4 bases and J by 4 bases, with 13 bases between. The CDR3 covers 14 residues. The DNA for the CDR3 is TGTGCCAGCAGTTCCCTCTGGGCCAGAGAGACCCAGTACTTC. It yields the protein CASSSLWARETQYF.

The J gene is TRBJ2-3, the V gene TRBV5-1, with 14 bases aligning to TRBD2. This CDR3 is 16 amino acids long. J lost 1 base, V lost 7 bases, and 5 bases had no gene match. From germline, CDR1 is SGHRS and CDR2 YFSETQ. This CDR3 is CASGLAGGVGTDTQYF. In nucleotides, the CDR3 is TGCGCCAGCGGACTAGCGGGAGGAGTGGGCACAGATACGCAGTATTTT. The whole variable domain, filled in from reference TRBV5-1 and TRBJ2-3, reads KAGVTQTPRYLIKTRGQQVTLSCSPISGHRSVSWYQQTPGQGLQFLFEYFSETQRNKGNFPGRFSGRQFSNSRSEMNVSTLELGDSALYLCASGLAGGVGTDTQYFGPGTRLTVL.

This clone was seen just once. As DNA, the CDR3 is TGTGCCAGCAGTCCCCGGACAGAGGAAACTGCCGGGGCCAACGTCCTGACTTTC. It translates to CASSPRTEETAGANVLTF. The chain recombines TRBV27 with TRBJ2-6, with D perhaps matching TRBD1 (6 bases). Trimming cost V 5 bases and J 4 bases, with 21 bases left between them. The CDR3 totals 18 residues. The germline gives CDR1 MNHEY, CDR2 SMNVEV (reference sequence).

The chain joins TRBV18 to TRBJ1-1; D gene ambiguous. The CDR3 contains 16 residues. The germline V gene has CDR1 KGHSH and CDR2 LQKENI. V was shortened by 3 bases and J by 3 bases, with 17 bases between the two germline ends. CDR3 in amino acids: CASSPLPGLKDTEAFF. CDR3 bases: TGTGCCAGCTCACCCCTCCCGGGCCTTAAGGACACTGAAGCTTTCTTT.

This clone was seen once. This chain uses TRBV5-4 with TRBJ2-5, with a tentative D call TRBD1 (7 bases). The ends were cut back, 3 bases at V and 1 base at J, with 13 bases in the middle. This CDR3 has 15 amino acids. Germline V gene sequence: CDR1 SGHNT, CDR2 YYREEE (reference sequence). This chain's CDR3 is CASSSGGRFQETQYF. The CDR3 nucleotides read TGTGCCAGCAGCTCAGGGGGGCGCTTCCAAGAGACCCAGTACTTC.

The J gene is TRBJ2-7, the V gene TRBV7-6; 14 bases fit TRBD2. The germline V gene has CDR1 SGHVS and CDR2 FNYEAQ. Germline trimming cut 1 base from V and 5 bases from J; bases unmatched to any gene: 10. The CDR3 covers 18 residues. The CDR3 sequence: CASSLGPPGLAGADEQYF. CDR3 DNA: TGTGCCAGCAGCTTAGGACCCCCGGGACTAGCGGGAGCAGACGAGCAGTACTTC.

V gene TRBV7-4 combines with J gene TRBJ1-1; perhaps TRBD1 as D (6 bases). With 5 bases removed from V and 5 bases from J, the gap between germline ends came to 12 bases. The CDR3 contains 13 residues. Germline-derived CDR1 and CDR2 are SGHVT and SQSDAQ. The CDR3 is CASSLDSLTEAFF. The CDR3 DNA is TGTGCCAGCAGCCTGGACAGTCTGACTGAAGCTTTCTTT.

V is TRBV28 and J is TRBJ2-7, with TRBD2 matching 7 bases. Germline trimming cut 1 base from V and 5 bases from J; bases unmatched to any gene: 5. The CDR3 has 14 residues. Germline values: CDR1 MDHEN, CDR2 SYDVKM. In nucleotides, the CDR3 is TGTGCCAGCAGTTTATTTGCGGGAGTCAACGAGCAGTACTTC. It codes for CASSLFAGVNEQYF. Together with reference TRBV28 and TRBJ2-7, the CDR3 gives the full variable domain: DVKVTQSSRYLVKRTGEKVFLECVQDMDHENMFWYRQDPGLGLRLIYFSYDVKMKEKGDIPEGYSVSREKKERFSLILESASTNQTSMYLCASSLFAGVNEQYFGPGTRLTVT.

DNA for the CDR3: TGTGCCAGCAGGGTGAACGGGGCGATAACTGAAGCTTTCTTT. It translates to CASRVNGAITEAFF. This chain joins TRBV2 and TRBJ1-1, with D tentatively TRBD1 (5 bases). V was clipped by 6 bases and J by 5 bases, with 16 bases between them. Looked up from germline, CDR1 is SNHLY and CDR2 is FYNNEI. CDR3 length: 14 residues.

The chain employs TRBV18 and TRBJ1-3; no reliable D call. Germline CDR1 reads KGHSH; CDR2 reads LQKENI. The CDR3 covers 16 residues. Trimming took 3 bases from V and 0 from J, leaving 12 bases between them. The DNA for the CDR3 is TGTGCCAGCTCACCGAATTCCGTGATCTCTGGAAACACCATATATTTT. Its translation: CASSPNSVISGNTIYF.

The V and J genes are TRBV2 and TRBJ1-4; TRBD1 matches 11 bases. The CDR3 covers 15 residues. The V gene's germline CDR1 is SNHLY and CDR2 FYNNEI. With 4 bases clipped from V and 7 bases from J, the junction kept 5 bases outside the gene matches. DNA of the CDR3: TGTGCCAGCAGTGGGGACAGGGGGAATAGTGAAAAACTGTTTTTT. This translates into CASSGDRGNSEKLFF.

CDR3 sequence reads: CASSPRLAGSQGDEQFF. As DNA, the CDR3 is TGCGCCAGCAGCCCTAGACTAGCGGGAAGTCAAGGGGATGAGCAGTTCTTC. The chain employs TRBV4-3 and TRBJ2-1; 11 bases map to TRBD2. This CDR3 comprises 17 residues. Germline CDR1 reads LGHNA; CDR2 reads YSLEER. J lost 8 bases, V lost 4 bases, and 13 bases had no gene match.

V is TRBV2 and J is TRBJ1-4; D remains unclear. Germline CDR1 SNHLY, CDR2 FYNNEI. Trimming removed 7 bases at V and 7 bases at J, with 13 bases between. CDR3 length: 13 amino acids. The CDR3 DNA reads TGTGCCAGCAATCAGGACCGCGGTGAAAAACTGTTTTTT. Encoded protein: CASNQDRGEKLFF.